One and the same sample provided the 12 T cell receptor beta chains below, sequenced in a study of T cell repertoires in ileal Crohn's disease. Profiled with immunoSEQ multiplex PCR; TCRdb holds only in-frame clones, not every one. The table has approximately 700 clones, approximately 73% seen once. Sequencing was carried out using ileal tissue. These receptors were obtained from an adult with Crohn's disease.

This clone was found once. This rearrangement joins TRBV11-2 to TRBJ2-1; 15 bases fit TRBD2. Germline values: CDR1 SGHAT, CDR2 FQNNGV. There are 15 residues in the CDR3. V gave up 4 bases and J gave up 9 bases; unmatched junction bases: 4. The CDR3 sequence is CASSWGLAGGGEQFF. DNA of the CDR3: TGTGCCAGCAGCTGGGGACTAGCGGGAGGTGGTGAGCAGTTCTTC.

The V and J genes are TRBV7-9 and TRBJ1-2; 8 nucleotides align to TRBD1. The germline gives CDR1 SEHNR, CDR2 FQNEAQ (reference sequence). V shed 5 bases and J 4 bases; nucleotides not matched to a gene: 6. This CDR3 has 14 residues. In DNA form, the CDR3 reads TGTGCCAGCAGCCCCGGACAGGGTGGCTATGGCTACACCTTC. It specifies CASSPGQGGYGYTF.

Written as DNA, the CDR3 is TGTGCCAGCAGTTTGCTAGGCGGAGACAATGAGCAGTTCTTC. Translation: CASSLLGGDNEQFF. The chain recombines TRBV6-5 with TRBJ2-1; no definite D call. This CDR3 comprises 14 residues. The V and J ends lost 4 bases and 5 bases respectively, with 12 bases between them. Germline V gene sequence: CDR1 MNHEY, CDR2 SVGAGI.

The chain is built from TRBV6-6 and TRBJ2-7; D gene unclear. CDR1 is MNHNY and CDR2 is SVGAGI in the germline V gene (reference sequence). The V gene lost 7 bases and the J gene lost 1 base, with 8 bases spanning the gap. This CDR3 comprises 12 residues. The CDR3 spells CASTPNSYEQYF. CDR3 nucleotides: TGTGCCAGCACCCCCAATTCCTACGAGCAGTACTTC.

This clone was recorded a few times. The CDR3 nucleotides are TGTGCCAGCAGCCCGGGGGCTAGCGGTTACAATGAGCAGTTCTTC. The encoded protein is CASSPGASGYNEQFF. This chain connects TRBV5-6 to TRBJ2-1, with D tentatively TRBD2 (7 bases). V dropped 4 bases and J dropped 4 bases, with 15 bases sitting between them. Germline CDR1 SGHDT, CDR2 YYEEEE. CDR3 length: 15 residues.

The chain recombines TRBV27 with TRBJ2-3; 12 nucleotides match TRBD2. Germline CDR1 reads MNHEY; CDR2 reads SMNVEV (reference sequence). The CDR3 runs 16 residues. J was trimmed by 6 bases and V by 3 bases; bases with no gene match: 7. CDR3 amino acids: CASSLSGLAGSDTQYF. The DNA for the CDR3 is TGTGCCAGCAGTTTGTCCGGACTAGCGGGATCTGATACGCAGTATTTT.

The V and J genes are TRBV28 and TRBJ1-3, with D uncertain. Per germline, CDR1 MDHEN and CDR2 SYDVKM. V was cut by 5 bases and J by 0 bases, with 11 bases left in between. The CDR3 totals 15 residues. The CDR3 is CASSPNGNSGNTIYF. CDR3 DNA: TGTGCCAGCAGTCCCAACGGGAACTCTGGAAACACCATATATTTT.

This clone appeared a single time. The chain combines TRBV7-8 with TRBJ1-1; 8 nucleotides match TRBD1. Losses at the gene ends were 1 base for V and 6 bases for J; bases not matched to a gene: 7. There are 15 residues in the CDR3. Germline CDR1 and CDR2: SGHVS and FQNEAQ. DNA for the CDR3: TGTGCCAGCAGCTTAGTAACAGGGGGAGGAGCTGAAGCTTTCTTT. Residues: CASSLVTGGGAEAFF. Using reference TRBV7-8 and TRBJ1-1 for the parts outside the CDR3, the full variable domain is GAGVSQSPRYKVAKRGQDVALRCDPISGHVSLFWYQQALGQGPEFLTYFQNEAQLDKSGLPSDRFFAERPEGSVSTLKIQRTQQEDSAVYLCASSLVTGGGAEAFFGQGTRLTVV.

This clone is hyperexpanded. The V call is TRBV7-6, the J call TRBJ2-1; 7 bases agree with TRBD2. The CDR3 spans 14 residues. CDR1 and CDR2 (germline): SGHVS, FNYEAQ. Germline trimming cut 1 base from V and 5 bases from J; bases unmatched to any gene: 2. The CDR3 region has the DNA TGTGCCAGCAGCTTAGGGGGGGGGAACAATGAGCAGTTCTTC. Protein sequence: CASSLGGGNNEQFF.

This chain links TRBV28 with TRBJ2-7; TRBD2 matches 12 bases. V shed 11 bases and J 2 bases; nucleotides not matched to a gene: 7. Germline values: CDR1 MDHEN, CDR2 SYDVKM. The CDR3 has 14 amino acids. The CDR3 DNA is TGTGCCGTTAGGACTAGCGGGATTACCTACGAGCAGTACTTC. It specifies CAVRTSGITYEQYF. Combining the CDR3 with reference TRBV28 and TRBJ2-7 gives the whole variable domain DVKVTQSSRYLVKRTGEKVFLECVQDMDHENMFWYRQDPGLGLRLIYFSYDVKMKEKGDIPEGYSVSREKKERFSLILESASTNQTSMYLCAVRTSGITYEQYFGPGTRLTVT.

In DNA, the CDR3 is TGCGCCAGCAGCCATGCGGCTAGCGGCCCCTACGAGCAGTACTTC. Protein sequence: CASSHAASGPYEQYF. This chain joins TRBV4-1 and TRBJ2-7, with 7 bases identical to TRBD2. Germline V CDR1 and CDR2: MGHRA, YSYEKL. Germline trimming cut 3 bases from V and 2 bases from J; bases unmatched to any gene: 7. The CDR3 has 15 residues.

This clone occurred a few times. Here the CDR3 reads CASSLTGLVRDEQYF. CDR3 DNA sequence: TGTGCCAGCAGTTTAACTGGACTAGTCCGGGACGAGCAGTACTTC. The chain combines TRBV27 with TRBJ2-7, with 7 bases lining up with TRBD2. This CDR3 has 15 amino acids. CDR1 is MNHEY and CDR2 is SMNVEV in the germline V gene (reference sequence). Germline trimming cut 2 bases from V and 5 bases from J; bases unmatched to any gene: 9.